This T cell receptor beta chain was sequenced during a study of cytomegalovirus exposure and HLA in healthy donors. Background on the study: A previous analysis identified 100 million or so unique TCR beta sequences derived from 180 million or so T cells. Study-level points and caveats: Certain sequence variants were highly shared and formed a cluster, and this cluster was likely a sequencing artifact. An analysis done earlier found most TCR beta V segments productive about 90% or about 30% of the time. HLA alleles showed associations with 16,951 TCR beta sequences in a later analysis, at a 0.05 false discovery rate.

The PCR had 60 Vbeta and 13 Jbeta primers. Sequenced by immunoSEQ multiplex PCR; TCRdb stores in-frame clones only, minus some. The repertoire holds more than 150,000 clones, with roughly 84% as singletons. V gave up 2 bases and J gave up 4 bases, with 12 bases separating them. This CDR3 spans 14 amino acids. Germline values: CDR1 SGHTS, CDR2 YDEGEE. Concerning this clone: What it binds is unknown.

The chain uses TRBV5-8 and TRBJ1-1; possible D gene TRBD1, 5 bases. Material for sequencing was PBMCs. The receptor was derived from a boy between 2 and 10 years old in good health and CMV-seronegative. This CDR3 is CASSLLLGATEAFF. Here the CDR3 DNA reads TGTGCCAGCAGCTTACTGTTAGGGGCCACTGAAGCTTTCTTT.